Each of the 11 T cell receptor beta chains below was sequenced from the same sample in a study of blood T cell repertoires in COVID-19. Sequencing used immunoSEQ multiplex PCR; TCRdb keeps in-frame clones, though not all of them. Of 250,000 or so clones listed, approximately 80% are singletons. Sequencing input: peripheral blood. These receptors came from a man aged 35-49 years who had recovered from COVID-19.

The rearrangement uses TRBV7-2 and TRBJ2-7, with TRBD2 as a possible D gene (7 bases). Germline V lookup: CDR1 SGHTA, CDR2 FQGNSA. V lost 2 bases, J lost 7 bases, and 12 bases lay in between. The CDR3 is 13 amino acids. The CDR3 sequence: CASSLYREGEQYF. The CDR3 DNA follows: TGTGCCAGCAGCTTATACAGGGAGGGGGAGCAGTACTTC. Drawing the rest from reference TRBV7-2 and TRBJ2-7, the complete variable domain is GAGVSQSPSNKVTEKGKDVELRCDPISGHTALYWYRQSLGQGLEFLIYFQGNSAPDKSGLPSDRFSAERTGGSVSTLTIQRTQQEDSAVYLCASSLYREGEQYFGPGTRLTVT.

The chain recombines TRBV2 with TRBJ2-1; TRBD2 aligns across 9 bases. With 7 bases clipped from V and 9 bases from J, the junction kept 10 bases outside the gene matches. This CDR3 contains 14 residues. Per germline, CDR1 SNHLY and CDR2 FYNNEI. CDR3 sequence (DNA): TGTGCCAGCACCGCCGGCGGGGGGGCTGGTGAGCAGTTCTTC. The encoded protein is CASTAGGGAGEQFF.

This chain uses TRBV11-2 with TRBJ2-7; 7 nucleotides line up with TRBD1. This CDR3 spans 14 amino acids. V shed 3 bases and J 3 bases; nucleotides not matched to a gene: 5. The germline V gene has CDR1 SGHAT and CDR2 FQNNGV. The CDR3 loop is CASSLGQTIYEQYF. Here the CDR3 DNA reads TGTGCCAGCAGCTTGGGACAGACCATCTACGAGCAGTACTTC.

The table lists this clone with a count of one. The V call is TRBV5-1, the J call TRBJ2-5; 13 nucleotides align to TRBD2. J lost 4 bases, V lost 4 bases, and 10 bases had no gene match. The CDR3 is 17 residues long. Germline CDR1 reads SGHRS; CDR2 reads YFSETQ. This chain's CDR3 is CASSAGTSGDLRETQYF. The DNA of the CDR3 is TGCGCCAGCAGCGCGGGGACTAGCGGGGACCTCCGAGAGACCCAGTACTTC.

The chain employs TRBV5-1 and TRBJ2-2; 14 bases align to TRBD2. Trimming removed 2 bases from V and 5 bases from J; junction bases left unmatched: 8. The germline gives CDR1 SGHRS, CDR2 YFSETQ. The CDR3 runs 18 residues. CDR3 amino acids: CASSLPGLAGAVTGELFF. Written as DNA, the CDR3 is TGCGCCAGCAGCTTACCGGGACTAGCGGGAGCAGTAACCGGGGAGCTGTTTTTT.

The chain uses TRBV29-1 and TRBJ2-3, with 10 bases that match TRBD2. This CDR3 contains 13 residues. CDR1 is SQVTM, CDR2 ANQGSEA, per germline. Trimming took 7 bases from V and 1 from J; bases not matched to a gene: 2. CDR3 residues: CSETSGGTDTQYF. The CDR3 DNA is TGCAGCGAAACTAGCGGGGGCACAGATACGCAGTATTTT.

The chain employs TRBV5-1 and TRBJ2-7; 10 bases line up with TRBD1. The CDR3 runs 13 residues. V shed 4 bases and J 5 bases; nucleotides not matched to a gene: 3. Looked up from germline, CDR1 is SGHRS and CDR2 is YFSETQ. CDR3 sequence: CASSGQGVDEQYF. The CDR3 DNA follows: TGCGCCAGCAGCGGACAGGGGGTCGACGAGCAGTACTTC.

CDR3 in DNA: TGTGCCAGCAGTCGAGACCTAGCGGGAGGAGTAGAGACCCAGTACTTC. Its protein is CASSRDLAGGVETQYF. The chain carries TRBV3-1 (or the pseudogene TRBV3-2) and TRBJ2-5, with 11 positions matching TRBD2. Trimming at V came to 6 bases and at J to 4 bases, leaving 10 bases not matched to a gene. The germline V gene has CDR1 LGHDT and CDR2 YNNKEL (reference sequence). There are 16 residues in the CDR3.

This sequence joins TRBV28 and TRBJ1-3, with D maybe TRBD1 (6 bases). The CDR3 is 15 residues long. Germline V gene lookup returns CDR1 MDHEN and CDR2 SYDVKM. Trimming left V 3 bases short and J 0 bases short, with 9 bases between. The CDR3, as DNA: TGTGCCAGCAGTTTCGCGGACAGCTCTGGAAACACCATATATTTT. Amino acids: CASSFADSSGNTIYF.

This rearrangement joins TRBV14 to TRBJ2-1; TRBD2 agrees at 13 bases. This CDR3 is built from 18 residues. J was trimmed by 4 bases and V by 2 bases; bases with no gene match: 8. CDR1 is SGHDN and CDR2 is FVKESK in the germline V gene. DNA of the CDR3: TGTGCCAGCAGCCAACTTACTAGCGGGGGGGTTTCATACAATGAGCAGTTCTTC. It yields the protein CASSQLTSGGVSYNEQFF.

This chain joins TRBV7-9 and TRBJ1-6; 9 nucleotides align to TRBD1. After removal of 4 bases from V and 17 bases from J, the junction contained 9 bases not matched to a gene. CDR1 and CDR2 from the germline V gene are SEHNR and FQNEAQ (reference sequence). The CDR3 extends over 13 amino acids. Here the CDR3 DNA reads TGTGCCAGCAGCTCGATGGACAGGGGACGCGTCCACTTT. Translated: CASSSMDRGRVHF.